The 12 T cell receptor beta chains below come from one sample, sequenced in a study of T cell changes during pregnancy in multiple sclerosis. Repertoires were generated with immunoSEQ multiplex PCR, while TCRdb's copy carries only in-frame clones and drops some. The sample carries more than 65,000 clones, about nine tenths recorded once. Sample: peripheral blood, taken after pregnancy. The source of these receptors is a female donor in good health, enrolled as a control in a pregnancy study.

V usage is TRBV5-1 and J usage is TRBJ2-5, with 7 bases that match TRBD2. Looked up from germline, CDR1 is SGHRS and CDR2 is YFSETQ. The length of the CDR3 is 12 residues. V trimming: 4 bases; J trimming: 5 bases; junction bases outside the gene matches: 2. The CDR3: CASSGEGETQYF. DNA of the CDR3: TGCGCCAGCAGCGGGGAGGGGGAGACCCAGTACTTC.

The V gene is TRBV10-3, the J gene TRBJ2-7, with D unclear. The V end lost 0 bases, the J end lost 6 bases, and 6 bases lay between the germline ends. The V gene's germline CDR1 is ENHRY and CDR2 SYGVKD. The CDR3 loop spans 12 amino acids. The CDR3 here is CAISESRGEQYF. In DNA form, the CDR3 reads TGTGCCATCAGTGAGTCAAGAGGCGAGCAGTACTTC.

This sequence joins TRBV12-5 and TRBJ2-3; TRBD2 aligns across 8 bases. V lost 3 bases to trimming and J lost 4 bases; unmatched junction nucleotides: 9. The CDR3 runs 16 residues. CDR1 LGHNT and CDR2 FRNRAP come from the germline V gene. The CDR3 region is CASGFGASGWADTQYF. The CDR3 region has the DNA TGTGCTAGTGGTTTTGGAGCTAGCGGGTGGGCAGATACGCAGTATTTT.

The genes are TRBV5-1 and TRBJ1-2, with 7 bases aligning to TRBD1. The CDR3 totals 15 residues. V lost 4 bases, J lost 4 bases, and 10 bases stayed unmatched. Germline V gives CDR1 SGHRS, CDR2 YFSETQ. CDR3 sequence (DNA): TGCGCCAGCAGCCACCCGGGCCGGGACAGCTATGGCTACACCTTC. Residues: CASSHPGRDSYGYTF. The whole variable domain, remainder taken from reference TRBV5-1 and TRBJ1-2, is KAGVTQTPRYLIKTRGQQVTLSCSPISGHRSVSWYQQTPGQGLQFLFEYFSETQRNKGNFPGRFSGRQFSNSRSEMNVSTLELGDSALYLCASSHPGRDSYGYTFGSGTRLTVV.

This chain joins TRBV2 and TRBJ2-2; 11 positions agree with TRBD1. V shed 7 bases, J shed 6 bases, and the junction held 1 base outside the gene matches. This CDR3 has 13 residues. Germline V gene lookup returns CDR1 SNHLY and CDR2 FYNNEI. Written as DNA, the CDR3 is TGTGCCAGCATGGACAGGGGGCCCGGGGAGCTGTTTTTT. This sequence encodes CASMDRGPGELFF. The full variable domain, its missing parts supplied by reference TRBV2 and TRBJ2-2, is EPEVTQTPSHQVTQMGQEVILRCVPISNHLYFYWYRQILGQKVEFLVSFYNNEISEKSEIFDDQFSVERPDGSNFTLKIRSTKLEDSAMYFCASMDRGPGELFFGEGSRLTVL.

This chain links TRBV5-6 with TRBJ1-1, with TRBD1 as a possible D gene (5 bases). Deletions cut 4 bases from V and 1 base from J, with 14 bases between. The CDR3 spans 15 residues. Germline CDR1 is SGHDT and CDR2 is YYEEEE. The CDR3 reads CASSGEDNWNTEAFF. CDR3 nucleotides: TGTGCCAGCAGCGGGGAGGACAATTGGAACACTGAAGCTTTCTTT. The variable domain in full, with the rest retrieved from reference TRBV5-6 and TRBJ1-1, is DAGVTQSPTHLIKTRGQQVTLRCSPKSGHDTVSWYQQALGQGPQFIFQYYEEEERQRGNFPDRFSGHQFPNYSSELNVNALLLGDSALYLCASSGEDNWNTEAFFGQGTRLTVV.

This clone appeared a single time. V and J are TRBV10-3 and TRBJ1-4; possibly TRBD1 for D (6 bases). Germline-derived CDR1 and CDR2 are ENHRY and SYGVKD. V lost 2 bases and J lost 7, with 14 bases in between. The CDR3 has 15 residues. CDR3 protein: CAISEPSDSAEKLFF. The CDR3 DNA is TGTGCCATCAGTGAGCCGTCGGACAGTGCTGAAAAACTGTTTTTT.

The rearrangement joins TRBV19 to TRBJ2-1, with TRBD2 identical over 10 bases. Germline trimming cut 8 bases from V and 8 bases from J; bases unmatched to any gene: 12. The CDR3 contains 15 residues. Germline V gene lookup returns CDR1 LNHDA and CDR2 SQIVND (reference sequence). CDR3 nucleotide sequence: TGTGCCAGTTCCCGCTCTAGCGGGAGCCTCGATGAGCAGTTCTTC. This translates into CASSRSSGSLDEQFF.

The gene calls are TRBV7-8 and TRBJ2-5, with D possibly matching TRBD2 (6 bases). V was shortened by 4 bases and J by 0 bases, with 18 bases between the two germline ends. Germline CDR1 reads SGHVS; CDR2 reads FQNEAQ. The CDR3 is made up of 17 amino acids. The CDR3 DNA is TGTGCCAGCAGCTCTCCTTGGCGCGGGGTGTACCAAGAGACCCAGTACTTC. The encoded protein is CASSSPWRGVYQETQYF.

This chain connects TRBV2 to TRBJ2-2, with TRBD2 as a possible D gene (6 bases). Looked up from germline, CDR1 is SNHLY and CDR2 is FYNNEI. The CDR3 has 15 amino acids. The ends were cut back, 2 bases at V and 2 bases at J, with 9 bases in the middle. The DNA of the CDR3 is TGTGCCAGCAGTGAAATGGGACTTAACACCGGGGAGCTGTTTTTT. Its translation is CASSEMGLNTGELFF.

The chain combines TRBV6-5 with TRBJ2-1; the D gene is possibly TRBD1 (6 bases). V shed 2 bases and J shed 5 bases, with 13 bases lying between them. The CDR3 is made up of 15 amino acids. Germline-derived CDR1 and CDR2 are MNHEY and SVGAGI. The chain's CDR3 is CASSYVRGADNEQFF. For the CDR3, the DNA is TGTGCCAGCAGTTACGTCAGGGGCGCGGACAATGAGCAGTTCTTC.

The rearrangement links TRBV15 to TRBJ2-6; 10 bases match TRBD1. The V gene end was trimmed by 0 bases and the J gene end by 2 bases; junction bases not matched to a gene: 7. The CDR3 runs 19 residues. Germline CDR1 reads LNHNV; CDR2 reads YYDKDF (reference sequence). Here the CDR3 DNA reads TGTGCCACCAGCAGAGATTACGGGACAGGGGCCGCTGGGGCCAACGTCCTGACTTTC. Translation gives CATSRDYGTGAAGANVLTF.